This TCR beta chain is from a study of blood T cells in healthy people across ages. This clonotype was picked up one time. This CDR3 has 15 residues. Trimming stripped 5 bases from V and 1 base from J, with 14 bases between. The use of a sample-barcoded 5' primer and a J-beta primer mix characterized a second PCR of roughly 7 to 11 cycles. A single record per CDR3 protein comes from TCRdb applying MiXCR to the 5' RACE reads. The table has around 1,000,000 distinct CDR3 sequences, less than 25% seen once. These data were likewise used in another study, on T cells of mothers and their children.

The source of this sequence is a girl between 2 and 10 years old in good health. Sequencing was carried out using blood. The chain couples TRBV12-3 or TRBV12-4 to TRBJ1-1, with D maybe TRBD1 (5 bases). The CDR3 nucleotides are TGTGCCAGCAGTCCTTTACTTAGGGGGAACACTGAAGCTTTCTTT. Protein product: CASSPLLRGNTEAFF.